The next 14 T cell receptor beta chains were all read from a single sample in a study of CD8+ T cells in alopecia areata. Treatment noted: oral pan-JAK inhibitor, 5-10 mg twice daily. Sequencing templates came from extracted RNA that was reverse transcribed into cDNA. The protocol was immunoSEQ multiplex PCR, while the TCRdb copy is restricted to in-frame clones and leaves out a portion. The table includes some 180,000 clones, about 47% detected once. This specimen consisted of CD8+ T cells sorted from blood, obtained at week 52, from a patient treated with tofacitinib. The receptor source for this set is a human donor with alopecia areata.

This chain joins TRBV10-3 and TRBJ1-2; D perhaps matches TRBD1 (5 bases). Trimming removed 6 bases from V and 6 bases from J, with 11 bases in between. Germline V gives CDR1 ENHRY, CDR2 SYGVKD. The CDR3 is 12 residues long. The CDR3 spells CAIRWDGHGYTF. For the CDR3, the DNA is TGTGCCATCAGGTGGGACGGCCATGGCTACACCTTC.

The V and J genes are TRBV6-1 and TRBJ2-2, with 9 bases fitting TRBD1. Germline CDR1 and CDR2: MNHNS and SASEGT. The CDR3 is made up of 14 amino acids. The V gene end was trimmed by 6 bases and the J gene end by 7 bases; junction bases not matched to a gene: 6. CDR3 coding DNA: TGTGCCAGCAGGGGACAGGGAGGGATCGGGGAGCTGTTTTTT. Translated, it gives CASRGQGGIGELFF.

The chain uses TRBV9 and TRBJ1-1; D gene uncertain. The CDR3 runs 13 residues. Germline lookup yields CDR1 SGDLS and CDR2 YYNGEE. Trimming removed 7 bases at V and 1 base at J, with 11 bases between. DNA for the CDR3: TGTGCCAGCGGGGTCGGGGAGAACACTGAAGCTTTCTTT. Protein: CASGVGENTEAFF.

The chain is built from TRBV13 and TRBJ2-5; no reliable D call. The J call may be incorrect, as the DNA end agrees better with TRBJ2-7. CDR3 length: 13 residues. Germline assignment: CDR1 PRHDT and CDR2 FYEKMQ (reference sequence). CDR3 sequence: CASTGPSSYEQYF. For the CDR3, the DNA is TGTGCCAGCACCGGACCGAGCTCCTACGAGCAGTACTTC.

The chain employs TRBV9 and TRBJ2-7; TRBD1 matches at 9 bases. This CDR3 is built from 14 residues. CDR1 and CDR2 from the germline V gene are SGDLS and YYNGEE. With 3 bases clipped from V and 0 bases from J, the junction kept 1 base outside the gene matches. The CDR3 here is CASSEGQGSYEQYF. The CDR3 DNA reads TGTGCCAGCAGCGAGGGACAGGGCTCCTACGAGCAGTACTTC.

The rearrangement uses TRBV28 and TRBJ1-2, with 12 bases fitting TRBD1. J lost 7 bases, V lost 8 bases, and 8 bases had no gene match. Germline-derived CDR1 and CDR2 are MDHEN and SYDVKM. The length of the CDR3 is 14 residues. The CDR3 nucleotides read TGTGCCAGCCAAATGGGACAGGGGGCTCGTGGCTACACCTTC. Protein: CASQMGQGARGYTF.

CDR3 sequence reads: CASSLHRDYNEQFF. As DNA, the CDR3 is TGTGCCAGCAGTCTTCACAGGGATTACAATGAGCAGTTCTTC. The gene calls are TRBV7-2 and TRBJ2-1, with D possibly being TRBD1 (6 bases). Trimming removed 6 bases from V and 4 bases from J, with 13 bases in between. Germline V CDR1 and CDR2: SGHTA, FQGNSA. The CDR3 is made up of 14 amino acids.

This clone turned up a few times. The CDR3 sequence: CASSPPVDTQYF. CDR3 bases: TGTGCCAGCAGTCCACCGGTAGATACGCAGTATTTT. This sequence joins TRBV2 and TRBJ2-3; D not resolved. Looked up from germline, CDR1 is SNHLY and CDR2 is FYNNEI. V dropped 5 bases and J dropped 5 bases, with 8 bases sitting between them. This CDR3 region has 12 residues.

This chain joins TRBV7-9 and TRBJ1-5, with unresolved D. This CDR3 comprises 12 residues. In germline, CDR1 is SEHNR, CDR2 FQNEAQ (reference sequence). V lost 2 bases to trimming and J lost 9 bases, with 8 bases between them. In DNA form, the CDR3 reads TGTGCCAGCAGCTTATTGCCGGGGCCCCAGCATTTT. Encoded protein: CASSLLPGPQHF.

This rearrangement joins TRBV30 to TRBJ1-1; D is unresolved. The CDR3 loop spans 11 amino acids. V shed 2 bases and J shed 6 bases, with 7 bases lying between them. Germline loops: CDR1 GTSNPN, CDR2 SVGIG (reference sequence). The CDR3 sequence is CAWSPQAEAFF. Written as DNA, the CDR3 is TGTGCCTGGAGTCCTCAGGCTGAAGCTTTCTTT.

This clone was counted only a few times. The chain joins TRBV9 to TRBJ1-3, with 7 bases matching TRBD1. CDR1 is SGDLS, CDR2 YYNGEE, per germline. The trim removed 4 bases at V and 0 bases at J, leaving 4 bases unmatched. The CDR3 is made up of 15 amino acids. The CDR3 nucleotides are TGTGCCAGCAGCTTCGGGACAGCCTCTGGAAACACCATATATTTT. This translates into CASSFGTASGNTIYF. Supplemented by reference TRBV9 and TRBJ1-3, the full variable domain reads DSGVTQTPKHLITATGQRVTLRCSPRSGDLSVYWYQQSLDQGLQFLIQYYNGEERAKGNILERFSAQQFPDLHSELNLSSLELGDSALYFCASSFGTASGNTIYFGEGSWLTVV.

The rearrangement uses TRBV11-2 and TRBJ1-4; D is possibly TRBD1 (5 bases). CDR3 length: 15 residues. Trimming left V 3 bases short and J 8 bases short, with 16 bases between. Germline values: CDR1 SGHAT, CDR2 FQNNGV. CDR3 sequence reads: CASSFDVRVEEKLFF. The CDR3 DNA sequence: TGTGCCAGCAGCTTTGATGTCAGGGTTGAGGAAAAACTGTTTTTT.

V and J are TRBV29-1 and TRBJ1-1; D ambiguous. The length of the CDR3 is 15 residues. The V gene lost 6 bases and the J gene lost 0 bases, with 17 bases spanning the gap. Germline-derived CDR1 and CDR2 are SQVTM and ANQGSEA. CDR3 nucleotide sequence: TGCAGCGTCTGGACGGGAGACTTTATGAACACTGAAGCTTTCTTT. Translated, it gives CSVWTGDFMNTEAFF.

The chain uses TRBV7-2 and TRBJ2-5, with a tentative D call TRBD2 (5 bases). Germline V gene data show CDR1 as SGHTA and CDR2 as FQGNSA. CDR3 length equals 15 residues. The V and J ends lost 5 bases and 4 bases respectively, with 17 bases between them. The DNA for the CDR3 is TGTGCCAGCAGCCCTGAATGGGGAGAGGGAGAGACCCAGTACTTC. As protein: CASSPEWGEGETQYF.